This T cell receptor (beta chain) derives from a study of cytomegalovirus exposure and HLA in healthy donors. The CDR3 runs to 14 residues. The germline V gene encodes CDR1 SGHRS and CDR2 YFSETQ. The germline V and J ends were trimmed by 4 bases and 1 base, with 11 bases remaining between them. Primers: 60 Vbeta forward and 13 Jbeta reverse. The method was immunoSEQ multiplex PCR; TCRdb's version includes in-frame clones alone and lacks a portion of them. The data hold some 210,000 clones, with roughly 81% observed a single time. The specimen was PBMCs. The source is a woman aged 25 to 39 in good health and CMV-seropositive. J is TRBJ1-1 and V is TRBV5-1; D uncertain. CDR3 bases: TGCGCCAGCAGCCTCCCCGGCGGGAACACTGAAGCTTTCTTT. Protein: CASSLPGGNTEAFF.